The sequence of this TCR beta chain was determined in a study of Graves' ophthalmopathy and Graves' hyperthyroidism. This clonotype was detected ten times or more. Amplification from RNA transcripts yielded the TCR beta CDR3 regions. HTBI primers were employed in first-round RT-PCR, then a second-round multiplex PCR followed. TCRdb fed the multiplex PCR reads into MiXCR, producing one record per CDR3 protein. The table includes about half a million distinct CDR3 sequences, roughly 14% detected once. CDR3 size: 14 residues. Trimming took 5 bases from V and 3 from J, leaving 15 bases between them. In germline, CDR1 is SGHRS, CDR2 YFSETQ.

This receptor was taken from a young woman with Graves' ophthalmopathy. Sequencing input: blood. The V gene is TRBV5-1, the J gene TRBJ2-7; no clear D gene. The CDR3 sequence: CASRKGSLGYEQYF. The CDR3 DNA sequence: TGCGCCAGCAGAAAAGGTAGCTTGGGCTACGAGCAGTACTTC.